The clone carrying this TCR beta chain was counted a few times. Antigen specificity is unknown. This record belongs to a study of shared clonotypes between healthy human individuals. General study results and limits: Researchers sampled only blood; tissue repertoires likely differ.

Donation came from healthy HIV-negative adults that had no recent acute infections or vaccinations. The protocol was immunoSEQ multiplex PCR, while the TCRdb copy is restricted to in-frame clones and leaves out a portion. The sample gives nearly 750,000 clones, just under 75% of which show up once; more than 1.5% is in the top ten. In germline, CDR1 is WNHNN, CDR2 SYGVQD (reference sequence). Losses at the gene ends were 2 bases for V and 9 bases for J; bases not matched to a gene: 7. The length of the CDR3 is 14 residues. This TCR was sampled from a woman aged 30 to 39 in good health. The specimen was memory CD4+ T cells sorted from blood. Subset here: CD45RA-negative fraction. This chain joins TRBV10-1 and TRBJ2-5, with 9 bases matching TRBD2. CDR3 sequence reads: CASSENRLAGPQYF. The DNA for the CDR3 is TGCGCCAGCAGTGAGAATCGGCTAGCGGGGCCCCAGTACTTC.